Below are 27 T cell receptor beta chains sequenced from a single sample in a study of cytomegalovirus exposure and HLA in healthy donors (dated 2017 in TCRdb). Library preparation employed the immunoSEQ multiplex PCR assay. For the multiplex PCR, a mixture combining 60 forward primers for TCR Vbeta segments and 13 reverse primers for TCR Jbeta segments was used. TCRdb limited this immuneACCESS table to in-frame rearrangements with V and J called. A share of clones is missing; checked studies link under half to unresolved V genes, and the rest is unexplained. The sample table records 150,000 to 200,000 clones; roughly 85% of these occur just once. Of the sample, almost 9.5% is held by the ten largest clones. Sequenced: PBMCs. Every receptor here comes from a young man in good health and CMV-seropositive.

This clone is a singleton in its sample. The V and J genes are TRBV19 and TRBJ2-1; 7 bases line up with TRBD2. CDR1 is LNHDA and CDR2 is SQIVND in the germline V gene (reference sequence). The CDR3 extends over 16 amino acids. Trimming removed 0 bases from V and 10 bases from J; junction bases left unmatched: 12. CDR3 coding DNA: TGTGCCAGTAGTATAGATACTAGCGCCTTTGGGAGAGAGCAGTTCTTC. Its translation is CASSIDTSAFGREQFF.

Remarks on this clone: This CDR3 is also generated by other DNA sequences in the sample. The chain employs TRBV9 and TRBJ1-5; D gene uncertain. V dropped 0 bases and J dropped 2 bases, with 6 bases sitting between them. The CDR3 length is 14 residues. Looked up from germline, CDR1 is SGDLS and CDR2 is YYNGEE. The CDR3 nucleotides read TGTGCCAGCAGCGTAGGAGGAGGCAATCAGCCCCAGCATTTT. Translation: CASSVGGGNQPQHF.

This clone was counted a few times. The chain recombines TRBV5-6 with TRBJ1-1; 8 nucleotides align to TRBD1. CDR1 and CDR2 (germline): SGHDT, YYEEEE. CDR3 length equals 15 residues. Trimming at V came to 4 bases and at J to 1 base, leaving 6 bases not matched to a gene. Here the CDR3 reads CASSRYGQGNTEAFF. The CDR3 region has the DNA TGTGCCAGCAGCCGCTACGGACAGGGGAACACTGAAGCTTTCTTT.

This chain joins TRBV28 and TRBJ2-6; TRBD1 matches 9 bases. Germline CDR1 reads MDHEN; CDR2 reads SYDVKM. V lost 3 bases and J lost 3; bases outside the gene matches: 9. The CDR3 is made up of 18 amino acids. Here the CDR3 reads CASSFPTGGADGANVLTF. CDR3 in DNA: TGTGCCAGCAGTTTTCCCACAGGGGGCGCGGATGGGGCCAACGTCCTGACTTTC.

The gene calls are TRBV6-5 and TRBJ1-4; TRBD1 matches at 7 bases. The germline gives CDR1 MNHEY, CDR2 SVGAGI. The CDR3 contains 13 residues. V shed 6 bases and J 5 bases; nucleotides not matched to a gene: 3. Here the CDR3 reads CASSGTVNEKLFF. CDR3 DNA sequence: TGTGCCAGCAGCGGGACAGTCAATGAAAAACTGTTTTTT.

This rearrangement joins TRBV5-4 to TRBJ1-1, with 10 nucleotides matching TRBD1. This CDR3 has 12 amino acids. V was clipped by 0 bases and J by 11 bases; unmatched bases: 1. CDR1 is SGHNT, CDR2 YYREEE, per germline (reference sequence). The CDR3 bases are TGTGCCAGCAGCTTGGGGACAGGGGGTGCTTTCTTT. Translating gives CASSLGTGGAFF.

The chain employs TRBV27 and TRBJ2-7; 8 bases align to TRBD2. V gave up 6 bases and J gave up 3 bases; unmatched junction bases: 10. The length of the CDR3 is 15 residues. CDR1 is MNHEY and CDR2 is SMNVEV in the germline V gene (reference sequence). The CDR3 protein is CASSAPGRGVYEQYF. The CDR3 DNA is TGTGCCAGCAGCGCACCGGGGCGGGGGGTCTACGAGCAGTACTTC.

The V call is TRBV6-4, the J call TRBJ2-3, with TRBD2 identical over 11 bases. This CDR3 is built from 16 residues. The V gene's germline CDR1 is MRHNA and CDR2 SNTAGT. CDR3 sequence: CGRSGSTSGNTDTQYF. CDR3 nucleotide sequence: TGTGGACGATCGGGGTCGACTAGCGGGAACACAGATACGCAGTATTTT.

The gene calls are TRBV25-1 and TRBJ1-5; the D gene is possibly TRBD1 (6 bases). Germline values: CDR1 MGHDK, CDR2 SYGVNS. Trimming took off 6 bases at V and 0 bases at J, with 15 bases between the two ends. The CDR3 extends over 16 amino acids. CDR3 coding DNA: TGTGCCAGCAGGAGGGGGGGGCTAAATAGCAATCAGCCCCAGCATTTT. Translating it yields CASRRGGLNSNQPQHF.

The rearrangement joins TRBV9 to TRBJ2-5; TRBD2 matches 10 bases. The CDR3 is made up of 15 amino acids. From germline, CDR1 is SGDLS and CDR2 YYNGEE. J was trimmed by 2 bases and V by 3 bases; bases with no gene match: 4. The CDR3 nucleotides read TGTGCCAGCAGCGGACTAGCGGGTCGTCAAGAGACCCAGTACTTC. This translates into CASSGLAGRQETQYF.

This chain joins TRBV6-5 and TRBJ1-3, with D perhaps matching TRBD1 (5 bases). CDR3 length: 14 residues. V was shortened by 6 bases and J by 0 bases, with 9 bases between the two germline ends. Germline values: CDR1 MNHEY, CDR2 SVGAGI. The CDR3 spells CASSQGFSGNTIYF. CDR3 coding DNA: TGTGCCAGCAGCCAGGGTTTCTCTGGAAACACCATATATTTT.

The chain links TRBV5-4 to TRBJ2-2; TRBD2 matches 13 bases. V lost 7 bases to trimming and J lost 2 bases; unmatched junction nucleotides: 5. The CDR3 loop spans 16 amino acids. Germline V gene sequence: CDR1 SGHNT, CDR2 YYREEE (reference sequence). The CDR3 loop reads CASRLAGGPNTGELFF. The CDR3 nucleotides are TGTGCCAGCCGACTAGCGGGGGGCCCAAACACCGGGGAGCTGTTTTTT. Based on the CDR3 plus reference TRBV5-4 and TRBJ2-2, the full variable domain is ETGVTQSPTHLIKTRGQQVTLRCSSQSGHNTVSWYQQALGQGPQFIFQYYREEENGRGNFPPRFSGLQFPNYSSELNVNALELDDSALYLCASRLAGGPNTGELFFGEGSRLTVL.

About this clone: The sample contains more than one DNA sequence encoding this CDR3. This chain joins TRBV30 and TRBJ2-2; 10 bases line up with TRBD2. The CDR3 covers 15 residues. Trimming cost V 4 bases and J 5 bases; bases outside gene matches: 7. Germline assignment: CDR1 GTSNPN and CDR2 SVGIG (reference sequence). For the CDR3, the DNA is TGTGCCTGGACAAGCGGGGGGGCTGGAACCGGGGAGCTGTTTTTT. This encodes CAWTSGGAGTGELFF.

In the case of this clone: This sample also contains other DNA sequences that code for the same CDR3. CDR3 sequence (DNA): TGTGCCACCAGTACCGGGACAGGGGCCTACGAGCAGTACTTC. Its protein product is CATSTGTGAYEQYF. V usage is TRBV15 and J usage is TRBJ2-7; 10 bases line up with TRBD1. In germline, CDR1 is LNHNV, CDR2 YYDKDF (reference sequence). The J segment lost 2 bases and the V segment lost 6 bases, leaving 4 bases of the junction unmatched. The CDR3 runs 14 residues.

The genes are TRBV7-3 and TRBJ2-1, with 12 bases aligning to TRBD2. V trimming: 3 bases; J trimming: 6 bases; junction bases outside the gene matches: 6. The CDR3 covers 16 residues. Germline CDR1 is SGHTA and CDR2 is FQGTGA. The CDR3 DNA reads TGTGCCAGCAGCTTGGTCCCTAGCGGGGGGGCCAATGAGCAGTTCTTC. This codes for CASSLVPSGGANEQFF.

This clone was detected a few times. The rearrangement joins TRBV5-4 to TRBJ2-1; 10 nucleotides agree with TRBD2. CDR3 length: 15 amino acids. V was pared by 1 base and J by 9 bases, with 7 bases of the junction left unmatched. Germline lookup yields CDR1 SGHNT and CDR2 YYREEE (reference sequence). CDR3 residues: CASSLKSSGGAEQFF. In DNA, the CDR3 is TGTGCCAGCAGCTTGAAATCCAGCGGGGGGGCTGAGCAGTTCTTC.

In regard to this clone: Within the sample, other DNA sequences also encode this same CDR3. The chain links TRBV6-5 to TRBJ1-1, with 7 bases matching TRBD1. Trimming cost V 2 bases and J 5 bases; bases outside gene matches: 2. In germline, CDR1 is MNHEY, CDR2 SVGAGI. The CDR3 runs to 13 residues. The CDR3 DNA reads as TGTGCCAGCAGTTACGGCAGGGGGACTGAAGCTTTCTTT. This encodes CASSYGRGTEAFF.

The chain carries TRBV27 and TRBJ2-2; 7 bases align to TRBD1. Trimming took 5 bases from V and 2 from J; bases not matched to a gene: 2. CDR3 length equals 14 residues. Per germline, CDR1 MNHEY and CDR2 SMNVEV (reference sequence). CDR3 DNA: TGTGCCAGCAGTGGGACAGAAAACACCGGGGAGCTGTTTTTT. Encoded protein: CASSGTENTGELFF.

The chain employs TRBV6-1 and TRBJ2-7; perhaps TRBD1 as D (6 bases). Per germline, CDR1 MNHNS and CDR2 SASEGT. The length of the CDR3 is 13 residues. Between the trimmed V and J ends, which lost 6 bases and 3 bases, there was a span of 12 bases. For the CDR3, the DNA is TGTGCCAGCAGACCCACAGGGAGCTACGAGCAGTACTTC. As protein: CASRPTGSYEQYF.

The chain employs TRBV5-1 and TRBJ1-2; D remains unclear. The CDR3 covers 14 residues. The V end lost 4 bases, the J end lost 1 base, and 11 bases lay between the germline ends. CDR1 is SGHRS, CDR2 YFSETQ, per germline. The chain's CDR3 is CASSLRADNYGYTF. The CDR3 region has the DNA TGCGCCAGCAGCCTACGAGCGGATAACTATGGCTACACCTTC. The full variable domain, its missing parts supplied by reference TRBV5-1 and TRBJ1-2, is KAGVTQTPRYLIKTRGQQVTLSCSPISGHRSVSWYQQTPGQGLQFLFEYFSETQRNKGNFPGRFSGRQFSNSRSEMNVSTLELGDSALYLCASSLRADNYGYTFGSGTRLTVV.

The chain uses TRBV4-3 and TRBJ1-4; TRBD1 agrees at 10 bases. J was trimmed by 8 bases and V by 2 bases; bases with no gene match: 8. The germline V gene has CDR1 LGHNA and CDR2 YSLEER. There are 16 residues in the CDR3. CDR3 residues: CASSQITGTGVEKLFF. The CDR3 nucleotides are TGCGCCAGCAGCCAAATTACCGGGACAGGGGTCGAAAAACTGTTTTTT.

The chain couples TRBV19 to TRBJ2-6, with D possibly matching TRBD2 (7 bases). The length of the CDR3 is 16 residues. Germline V gene lookup returns CDR1 LNHDA and CDR2 SQIVND (reference sequence). Trimming removed 3 bases from V and 2 bases from J, with 11 bases in between. CDR3 sequence reads: CASSMWEGAGANVLTF. DNA for the CDR3: TGTGCCAGTAGTATGTGGGAGGGGGCTGGGGCCAACGTCCTGACTTTC. The whole variable domain, filled in from reference TRBV19 and TRBJ2-6, reads DGGITQSPKYLFRKEGQNVTLSCEQNLNHDAMYWYRQDPGQGLRLIYYSQIVNDFQKGDIAEGYSVSREKKESFPLTVTSAQKNPTAFYLCASSMWEGAGANVLTFGAGSRLTVL.

The V gene is TRBV25-1, the J gene TRBJ1-6; 9 bases are a match to TRBD1. Germline V gene data show CDR1 as MGHDK and CDR2 as SYGVNS. J lost 10 bases, V lost 1 base, and 8 bases had no gene match. The CDR3 covers 16 residues. Here the CDR3 reads CASSESMGQGRSPLHF. The CDR3 DNA is TGTGCCAGCAGTGAATCGATGGGACAGGGTAGATCACCCCTCCACTTT.

This chain uses TRBV9 with TRBJ2-2; 9 bases are shared with TRBD2. CDR3 size: 17 residues. Unmatched junction bases numbered 13, after V lost 3 bases and J lost 7 bases. Germline CDR1 SGDLS, CDR2 YYNGEE. CDR3 sequence reads: CASSDTRAGGPNGELFF. DNA of the CDR3: TGTGCCAGCAGCGACACAAGGGCGGGGGGGCCAAACGGGGAGCTGTTTTTT.

This rearrangement joins TRBV6-5 to TRBJ2-1; 13 bases agree with TRBD2. The CDR3 covers 16 residues. The V segment lost 2 bases and the J segment 12 bases; nucleotides outside the gene matches: 10. CDR1 MNHEY and CDR2 SVGAGI come from the germline V gene. DNA for the CDR3: TGTGCCAGCAGTTACGCCCCCCCGACTAGCGGGGGGTCGCAGTTCTTC. Its protein is CASSYAPPTSGGSQFF.

The chain carries TRBV10-3 and TRBJ1-2; no definite D call. Germline assignment: CDR1 ENHRY and CDR2 SYGVKD. The V and J ends lost 0 bases and 8 bases respectively, with 16 bases between them. The CDR3 contains 15 residues. The CDR3 nucleotides are TGTGCCATCAGTGAGTCGAATAGTCCTTCCGTCGGCTACACCTTC. Its translation is CAISESNSPSVGYTF.

This clone came up once. V is TRBV2 and J is TRBJ2-7; 7 bases fit TRBD2. CDR1 is SNHLY, CDR2 FYNNEI, per germline. Trimming took 5 bases from V and 2 from J; bases not matched to a gene: 15. The CDR3 runs to 17 residues. The CDR3 region is CASSRGVLRDGAYEQYF. The CDR3 DNA is TGTGCCAGCAGTCGGGGGGTCCTCAGGGACGGAGCCTACGAGCAGTACTTC.